This T cell receptor (beta chain) was found in a study of response to subunit inactivated influenza vaccine. MiXCR, run by TCRdb on the RT-PCR reads, gives a single entry per CDR3 protein. The sample includes some 520,000 distinct CDR3 sequences, 16% of them seen just once. This clonotype was seen a handful of times. Germline CDR1 reads LGHDT; CDR2 reads YNNKEL (reference sequence). The V segment lost 0 bases and the J segment 4 bases; nucleotides outside the gene matches: 2. The CDR3 is 14 amino acids. This material consisted of CD4+ T cells sorted from PBMCs, taken around 25 months after vaccination. The chain links TRBV3-1 to TRBJ1-2; 7 bases are shared with TRBD1. The receptor comes from a man aged 50-75 years who received an inactivated influenza vaccine. The CDR3 region is CASSQETGSYGYTF. CDR3 DNA sequence: TGTGCCAGCAGCCAAGAGACAGGGAGCTATGGCTACACCTTC.